This T cell receptor beta chain was identified during a study of cytomegalovirus exposure and HLA in healthy donors. CDR1 is MNHEY, CDR2 SMNVEV, per germline (reference sequence). The CDR3 totals 13 residues. Losses at the gene ends were 5 bases for V and 4 bases for J; bases not matched to a gene: 3. PCR primers comprised 60 Vbeta and 13 Jbeta primers. Using immunoSEQ multiplex PCR, the repertoire was profiled, and TCRdb retains in-frame clones only, with some absent. Of over 100,000 clones in the sample, around 57% are singletons; the top ten hold 4% to 5.5%. Sequencing used PBMCs. This chain uses TRBV27 with TRBJ2-5; the match to TRBD2 covers 8 bases. The receptor was derived from a human donor in good health. DNA for the CDR3: TGTGCCAGCAGTCGAGGGACTAGAGAGACCCAGTACTTC. Translation gives CASSRGTRETQYF.